The 13 T cell receptor beta chains below were found in one sample sequenced in a study of blood T cell repertoires in COVID-19. TCRdb's copy holds only in-frame clones and misses some; the assay was immunoSEQ multiplex PCR. This table holds more than 95,000 clones, more than 75% found once. Material: peripheral blood. These receptors all come from a man aged 55 to 70 with acute or convalescent COVID-19.

The sample holds one count of this clone. The chain has TRBV5-1 and TRBJ2-7, with 12 positions matching TRBD2. The CDR3 is 15 residues long. With 4 bases clipped from V and 3 bases from J, the junction kept 5 bases outside the gene matches. Germline assignment: CDR1 SGHRS and CDR2 YFSETQ. The DNA of the CDR3 is TGCGCCAGCAGCACCGGACTAGCGGGGAACTACGAGCAGTACTTC. Its protein is CASSTGLAGNYEQYF.

This chain links TRBV28 with TRBJ2-2, with TRBD1 matching 11 bases. With 5 bases clipped from V and 1 base from J, the junction kept 3 bases outside the gene matches. The CDR3 length is 16 residues. Per germline, CDR1 MDHEN and CDR2 SYDVKM. CDR3 residues: CASSPGTGGNTGELFF. Here the CDR3 DNA reads TGTGCCAGCAGTCCCGGGACAGGGGGGAACACCGGGGAGCTGTTTTTT.

This chain connects TRBV11-2 to TRBJ2-2, with unresolved D. Trimming took off 4 bases at V and 5 bases at J, with 20 bases between the two ends. The CDR3 is 17 amino acids. Per the germline V gene, CDR1 is SGHAT and CDR2 is FQNNGV. The CDR3 coding sequence is TGTGCCAGCAGCTCCCTTGGTCACGGAGTTAAGACCGGGGAGCTGTTTTTT. This codes for CASSSLGHGVKTGELFF.

The table lists this clone with a few counts. The rearrangement joins TRBV28 to TRBJ2-2; D gene unclear. V lost 2 bases and J 4 bases, leaving 5 bases between the germline ends. CDR3 length: 13 residues. Germline CDR1 MDHEN, CDR2 SYDVKM. CDR3 protein: CASSLTGTGELFF. CDR3 coding DNA: TGTGCCAGCAGTTTAACGGGCACCGGGGAGCTGTTTTTT.

The rearrangement uses TRBV24-1 and TRBJ1-4, with 7 positions matching TRBD1. Per germline, CDR1 KGHDR and CDR2 SFDVKD. The CDR3 spans 15 residues. The V gene end was trimmed by 2 bases and the J gene end by 4 bases; junction bases not matched to a gene: 3. CDR3 in DNA: TGTGCCACCAGTGATTCTACAGGGGATAATGAAAAACTGTTTTTT. Translation gives CATSDSTGDNEKLFF.

With regard to this clone: The germline gene is not matched at one end of the junction; a read error may be the cause. The J gene is TRBJ1-1, the V gene TRBV7-2, with 8 bases matching TRBD1. The CDR3 runs to 13 residues. Germline values: CDR1 SGHTA, CDR2 FQGNSA. CDR3 sequence: CASSLESGGVPGF. In DNA, the CDR3 is TGTGCCAGCAGCTTAGAATCAGGGGGCGTCCCCGGGTTT.

The sample holds one count of this clone. This chain links TRBV7-9 with TRBJ2-5; 7 nucleotides align to TRBD1. Unmatched junction bases numbered 2, after V lost 5 bases and J lost 2 bases. CDR3 length: 13 amino acids. Germline CDR1 SEHNR, CDR2 FQNEAQ (reference sequence). DNA for the CDR3: TGTGCCAGCAGCCCACAGGGGCAAGAGACCCAGTACTTC. It encodes CASSPQGQETQYF.

The genes are TRBV6-1 and TRBJ2-7; D gene unclear. Between the trimmed V and J ends, which lost 6 bases and 4 bases, there was a span of 13 bases. The CDR3 is 13 amino acids. CDR1 MNHNS and CDR2 SASEGT come from the germline V gene. In DNA form, the CDR3 reads TGTGCCAGCAGCCGCGCCCAGAGGTACGAGCAGTACTTC. It codes for CASSRAQRYEQYF.

The chain employs TRBV10-1 and TRBJ1-4; D is unresolved. This CDR3 region has 13 residues. Germline values: CDR1 WNHNN, CDR2 SYGVQD (reference sequence). Trimming removed 5 bases from V and 6 bases from J, with 10 bases in between. This CDR3 is CASSRGSHEKLFF. The CDR3 DNA follows: TGCGCCAGCAGTAGAGGGTCGCATGAAAAACTGTTTTTT.

The chain carries TRBV24-1 and TRBJ2-1; 10 bases are shared with TRBD2. V lost 3 bases to trimming and J lost 4 bases; unmatched junction nucleotides: 5. CDR3 size: 16 residues. The germline CDR1 and CDR2 sequences are KGHDR and SFDVKD. CDR3 region: CATSDSWTSGYNEQFF. The CDR3 DNA follows: TGTGCCACCAGTGATAGTTGGACTAGCGGATACAATGAGCAGTTCTTC.

The J gene is TRBJ1-2, the V gene TRBV4-3; TRBD1 matches at 9 bases. This CDR3 comprises 15 residues. The ends lost 5 bases at V and 3 bases at J; junction bases unmatched: 7. Germline lookup yields CDR1 LGHNA and CDR2 YSLEER. The CDR3 region has the DNA TGCGCCAGCAGCAAGAGGGGACAGGGCTACTATGGCTACACCTTC. Its protein is CASSKRGQGYYGYTF.

The chain joins TRBV18 to TRBJ2-1, with TRBD2 matching over 14 bases. CDR1 and CDR2 (germline): KGHSH, LQKENI. V gave up 0 bases and J gave up 9 bases; unmatched junction bases: 7. The CDR3 sequence is 17 residues long. CDR3 DNA: TGTGCCAGCTCACCACCCTCGGGACTAGCGGGAGCTGCTGAGCAGTTCTTC. It translates to CASSPPSGLAGAAEQFF. The entire variable domain, with the rest obtained from reference TRBV18 and TRBJ2-1, is as follows: NAGVMQNPRHLVRRRGQEARLRCSPMKGHSHVYWYRQLPEEGLKFMVYLQKENIIDESGMPKERFSAEFPKEGPSILRIQQVVRGDSAAYFCASSPPSGLAGAAEQFFGPGTRLTVL.

This chain links TRBV2 with TRBJ2-3; weak D call: TRBD1 (5 bases). The CDR3 contains 13 residues. CDR1 and CDR2 (germline): SNHLY, FYNNEI. Trimming shortened V by 6 bases and J by 1 base, and 8 bases separated the two germline ends. This chain's CDR3 is CASRTDGTDTQYF. DNA of the CDR3: TGTGCCAGCAGGACAGACGGCACAGATACGCAGTATTTT. The variable domain in full, with the rest retrieved from reference TRBV2 and TRBJ2-3, is EPEVTQTPSHQVTQMGQEVILRCVPISNHLYFYWYRQILGQKVEFLVSFYNNEISEKSEIFDDQFSVERPDGSNFTLKIRSTKLEDSAMYFCASRTDGTDTQYFGPGTRLTVL.